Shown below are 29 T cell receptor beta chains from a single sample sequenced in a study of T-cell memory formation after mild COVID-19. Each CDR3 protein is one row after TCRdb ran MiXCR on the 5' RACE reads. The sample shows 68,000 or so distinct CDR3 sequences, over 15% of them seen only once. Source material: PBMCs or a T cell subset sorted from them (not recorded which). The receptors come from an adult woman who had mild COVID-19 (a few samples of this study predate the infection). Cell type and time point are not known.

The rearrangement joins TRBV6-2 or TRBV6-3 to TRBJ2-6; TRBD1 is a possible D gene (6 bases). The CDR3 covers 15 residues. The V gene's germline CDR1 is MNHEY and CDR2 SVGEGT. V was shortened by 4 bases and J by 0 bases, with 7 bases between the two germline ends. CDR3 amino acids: CASSWDNSGANVLTF. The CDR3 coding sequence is TGTGCCAGCAGTTGGGACAACTCTGGGGCCAACGTCCTGACTTTC.

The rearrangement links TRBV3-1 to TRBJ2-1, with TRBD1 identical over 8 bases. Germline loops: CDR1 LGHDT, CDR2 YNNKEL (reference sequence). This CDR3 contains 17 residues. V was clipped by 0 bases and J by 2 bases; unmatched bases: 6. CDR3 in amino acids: CASSQDPGRGPYNEQFF. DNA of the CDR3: TGTGCCAGCAGCCAAGATCCAGGCAGGGGGCCCTACAATGAGCAGTTCTTC.

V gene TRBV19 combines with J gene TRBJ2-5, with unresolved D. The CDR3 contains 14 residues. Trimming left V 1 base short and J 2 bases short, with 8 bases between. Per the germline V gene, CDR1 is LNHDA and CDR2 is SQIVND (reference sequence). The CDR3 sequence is CASSIGVFQETQYF. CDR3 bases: TGTGCCAGTAGTATAGGGGTGTTTCAAGAGACCCAGTACTTC.

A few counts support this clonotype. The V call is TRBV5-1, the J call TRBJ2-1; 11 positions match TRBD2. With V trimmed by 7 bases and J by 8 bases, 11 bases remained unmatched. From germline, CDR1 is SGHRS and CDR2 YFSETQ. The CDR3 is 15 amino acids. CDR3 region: CASGFSGGASDEQFF. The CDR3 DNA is TGCGCCAGCGGTTTTAGCGGGGGGGCTTCGGATGAGCAGTTCTTC.

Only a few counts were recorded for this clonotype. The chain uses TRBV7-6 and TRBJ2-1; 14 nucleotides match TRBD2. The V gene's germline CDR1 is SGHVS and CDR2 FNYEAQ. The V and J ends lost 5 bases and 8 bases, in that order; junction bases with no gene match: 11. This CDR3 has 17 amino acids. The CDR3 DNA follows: TGTGCCAGCAGCCCGGGACTAGCGGGAGCTGGGTTCGATGAGCAGTTCTTC. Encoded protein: CASSPGLAGAGFDEQFF.

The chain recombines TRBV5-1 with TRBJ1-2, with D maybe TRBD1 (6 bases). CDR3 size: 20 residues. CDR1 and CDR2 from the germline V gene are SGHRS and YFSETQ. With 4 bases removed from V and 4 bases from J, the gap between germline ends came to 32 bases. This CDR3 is CASSNREQQGAVLTFYGYTF. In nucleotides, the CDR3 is TGCGCCAGCAGCAACAGGGAGCAGCAGGGAGCAGTACTGACCTTCTATGGCTACACCTTC.

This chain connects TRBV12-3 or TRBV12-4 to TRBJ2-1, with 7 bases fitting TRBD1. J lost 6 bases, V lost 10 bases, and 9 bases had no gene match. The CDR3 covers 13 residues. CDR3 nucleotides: TGTGCCAACTCCGCGACAGGGTTCAATGAGCAGTTCTTC. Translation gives CANSATGFNEQFF.

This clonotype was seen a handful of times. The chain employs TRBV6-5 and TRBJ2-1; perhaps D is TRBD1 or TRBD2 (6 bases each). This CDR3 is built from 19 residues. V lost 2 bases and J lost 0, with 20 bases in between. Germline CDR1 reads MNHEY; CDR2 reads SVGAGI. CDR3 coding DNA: TGTGCCAGCAGTTACGAGGCCACGGGGGCCTCTAGCTCCTACAATGAGCAGTTCTTC. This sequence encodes CASSYEATGASSSYNEQFF.

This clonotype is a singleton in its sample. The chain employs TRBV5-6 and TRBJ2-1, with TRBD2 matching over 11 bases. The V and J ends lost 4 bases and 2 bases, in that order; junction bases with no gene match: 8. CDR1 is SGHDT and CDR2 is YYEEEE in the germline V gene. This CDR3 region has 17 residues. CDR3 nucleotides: TGTGCCAGCAGCATCGCCGGGACTAGCGGACCCTACAATGAGCAGTTCTTC. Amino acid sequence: CASSIAGTSGPYNEQFF.

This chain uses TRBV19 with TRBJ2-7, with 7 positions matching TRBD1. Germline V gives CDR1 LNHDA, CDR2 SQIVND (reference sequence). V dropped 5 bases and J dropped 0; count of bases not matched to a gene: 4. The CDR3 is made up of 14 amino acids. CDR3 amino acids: CASSPDRSSYEQYF. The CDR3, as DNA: TGTGCCAGTAGTCCGGACAGGAGCTCCTACGAGCAGTACTTC.

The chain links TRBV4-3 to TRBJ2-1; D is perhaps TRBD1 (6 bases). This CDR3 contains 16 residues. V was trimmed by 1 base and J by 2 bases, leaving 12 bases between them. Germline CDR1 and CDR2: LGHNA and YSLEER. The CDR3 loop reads CASSQGSRGTYNEQFF. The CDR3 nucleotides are TGCGCCAGCAGCCAAGGGTCCAGGGGAACCTACAATGAGCAGTTCTTC.

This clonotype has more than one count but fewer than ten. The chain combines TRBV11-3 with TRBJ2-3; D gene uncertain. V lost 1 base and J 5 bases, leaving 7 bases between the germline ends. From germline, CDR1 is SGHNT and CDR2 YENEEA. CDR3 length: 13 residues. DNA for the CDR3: TGTGCCAGCAGCTTAGTTTGGGAAGATACGCAGTATTTT. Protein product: CASSLVWEDTQYF.

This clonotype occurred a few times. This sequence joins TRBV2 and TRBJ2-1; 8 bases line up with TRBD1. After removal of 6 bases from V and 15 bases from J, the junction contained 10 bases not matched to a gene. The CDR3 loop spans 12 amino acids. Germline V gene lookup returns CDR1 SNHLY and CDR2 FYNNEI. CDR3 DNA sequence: TGTGCCAGCAGGCCAGGACAGGGTATGTGGTTCTTC. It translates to CASRPGQGMWFF.

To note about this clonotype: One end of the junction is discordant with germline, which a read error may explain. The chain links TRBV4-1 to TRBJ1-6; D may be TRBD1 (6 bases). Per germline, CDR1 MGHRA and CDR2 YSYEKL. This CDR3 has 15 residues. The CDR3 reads CAISQDVGGNSPLHF. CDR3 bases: TGCGCCATCAGCCAAGATGTTGGGGGCAATTCACCCCTCCACTTT.

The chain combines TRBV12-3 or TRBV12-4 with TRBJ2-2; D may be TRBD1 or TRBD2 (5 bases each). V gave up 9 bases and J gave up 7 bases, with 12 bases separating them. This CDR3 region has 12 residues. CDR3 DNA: TGTGCCAGTGAAGAGGGGTTCGGGGAGCTGTTTTTT. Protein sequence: CASEEGFGELFF.

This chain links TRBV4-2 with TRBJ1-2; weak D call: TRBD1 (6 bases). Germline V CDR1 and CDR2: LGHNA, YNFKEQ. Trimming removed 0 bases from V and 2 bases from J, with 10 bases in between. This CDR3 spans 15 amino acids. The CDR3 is CASSQETGPNYGYTF. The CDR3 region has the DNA TGTGCCAGCAGCCAAGAGACAGGACCGAACTATGGCTACACCTTC.

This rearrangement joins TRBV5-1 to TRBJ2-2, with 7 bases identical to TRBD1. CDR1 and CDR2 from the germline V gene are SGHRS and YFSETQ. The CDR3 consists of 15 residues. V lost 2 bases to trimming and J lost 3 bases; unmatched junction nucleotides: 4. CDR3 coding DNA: TGCGCCAGCAGCTTATTGACAGGGCACACCGGGGAGCTGTTTTTT. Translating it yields CASSLLTGHTGELFF. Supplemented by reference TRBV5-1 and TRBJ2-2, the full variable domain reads KAGVTQTPRYLIKTRGQQVTLSCSPISGHRSVSWYQQTPGQGLQFLFEYFSETQRNKGNFPGRFSGRQFSNSRSEMNVSTLELGDSALYLCASSLLTGHTGELFFGEGSRLTVL.

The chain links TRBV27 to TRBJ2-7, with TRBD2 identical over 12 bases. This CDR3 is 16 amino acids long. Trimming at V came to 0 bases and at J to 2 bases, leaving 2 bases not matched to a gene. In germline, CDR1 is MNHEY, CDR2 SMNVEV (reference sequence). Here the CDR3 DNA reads TGTGCCAGCAGTTTATCAGGACTAGCGGGGCCCTACGAGCAGTACTTC. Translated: CASSLSGLAGPYEQYF.

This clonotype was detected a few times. CDR3 residues: CASSPELAGSTDTQYF. CDR3 DNA: TGCGCCAGCAGCCCCGAACTAGCGGGGAGCACAGATACGCAGTATTTT. This chain links TRBV4-1 with TRBJ2-3; 10 nucleotides match TRBD2. CDR3 length: 16 residues. The germline CDR1 and CDR2 sequences are MGHRA and YSYEKL. V was clipped by 4 bases and J by 0 bases; unmatched bases: 4.

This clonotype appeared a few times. The CDR3 sequence: CASSLDTGYTF. CDR3 bases: TGTGCCAGCAGTTTGGACACAGGCTACACCTTC. The gene calls are TRBV12-3 or TRBV12-4 and TRBJ1-2, with a tentative D call TRBD1 (5 bases). The CDR3 runs to 11 residues. Trimming stripped 3 bases from V and 8 bases from J, with 7 bases between.

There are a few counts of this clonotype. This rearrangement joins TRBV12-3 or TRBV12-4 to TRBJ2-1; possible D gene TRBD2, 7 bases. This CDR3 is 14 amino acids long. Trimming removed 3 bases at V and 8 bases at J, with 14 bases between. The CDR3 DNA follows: TGTGCCAGCAGTTTTTCGGGGAGGGGGTATGAGCAGTTCTTC. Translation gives CASSFSGRGYEQFF.

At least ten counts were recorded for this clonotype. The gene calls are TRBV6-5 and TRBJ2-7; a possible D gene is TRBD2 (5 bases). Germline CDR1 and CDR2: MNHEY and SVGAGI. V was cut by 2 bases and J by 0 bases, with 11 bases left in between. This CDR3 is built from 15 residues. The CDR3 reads CASSYIERRSYEQYF. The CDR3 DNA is TGTGCCAGCAGTTACATTGAGCGGCGCTCCTACGAGCAGTACTTC.

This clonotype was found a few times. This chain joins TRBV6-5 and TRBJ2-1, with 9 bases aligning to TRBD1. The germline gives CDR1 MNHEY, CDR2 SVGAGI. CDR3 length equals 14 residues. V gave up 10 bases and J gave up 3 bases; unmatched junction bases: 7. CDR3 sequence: CATADRGDYNEQFF. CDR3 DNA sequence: TGTGCCACTGCGGACAGGGGCGACTACAATGAGCAGTTCTTC.

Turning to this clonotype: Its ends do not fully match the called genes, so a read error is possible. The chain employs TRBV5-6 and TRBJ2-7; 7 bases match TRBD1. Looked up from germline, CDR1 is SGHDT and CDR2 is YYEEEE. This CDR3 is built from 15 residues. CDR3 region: CASSLDGTEMYEQYF. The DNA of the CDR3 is TGTGCCAGTAGCTTGGATGGGACAGAGATGTACGAGCAGTACTTC.

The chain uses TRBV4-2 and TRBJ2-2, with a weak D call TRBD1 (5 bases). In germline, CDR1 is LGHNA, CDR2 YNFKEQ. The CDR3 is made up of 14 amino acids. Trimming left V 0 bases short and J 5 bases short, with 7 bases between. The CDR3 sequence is CASSQEGVTGELFF. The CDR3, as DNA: TGTGCCAGCAGCCAAGAAGGGGTTACCGGGGAGCTGTTTTTT.

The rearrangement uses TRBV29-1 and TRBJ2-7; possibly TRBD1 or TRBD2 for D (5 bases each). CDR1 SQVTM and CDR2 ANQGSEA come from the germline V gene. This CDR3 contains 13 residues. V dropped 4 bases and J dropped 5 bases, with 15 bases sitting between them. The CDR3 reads CSVGGGGWNEQYF. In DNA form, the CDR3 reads TGCAGCGTTGGGGGTGGGGGATGGAACGAGCAGTACTTC.

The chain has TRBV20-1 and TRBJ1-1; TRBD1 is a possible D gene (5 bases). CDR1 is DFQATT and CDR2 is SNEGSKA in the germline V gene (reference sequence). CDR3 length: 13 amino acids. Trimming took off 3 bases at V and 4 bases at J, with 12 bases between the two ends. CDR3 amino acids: CSASAGQVTEAFF. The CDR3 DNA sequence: TGCAGTGCTAGTGCGGGGCAGGTCACTGAAGCTTTCTTT.

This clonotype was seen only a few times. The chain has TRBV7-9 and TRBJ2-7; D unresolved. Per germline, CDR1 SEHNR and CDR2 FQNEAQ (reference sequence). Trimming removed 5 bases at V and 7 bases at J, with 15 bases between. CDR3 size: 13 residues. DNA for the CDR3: TGTGCCAGCAGCCCACCACCTTCCTTTGAGCAGTACTTC. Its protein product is CASSPPPSFEQYF.

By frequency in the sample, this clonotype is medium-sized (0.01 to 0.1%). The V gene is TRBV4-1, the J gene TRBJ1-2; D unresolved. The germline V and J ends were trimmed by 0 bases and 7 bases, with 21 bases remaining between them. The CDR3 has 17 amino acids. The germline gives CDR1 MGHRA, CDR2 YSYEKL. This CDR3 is CASSQDLSPASWGGYTF. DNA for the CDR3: TGCGCCAGCAGCCAAGACCTTTCGCCTGCCAGTTGGGGTGGCTACACCTTC.